This T cell receptor (beta chain) was sequenced during a study of technical replicates of blood from four donors. Generated by immunoSEQ multiplex PCR, the TCRdb table keeps only in-frame clones and is missing some. There are more than 80,000 clones in the sample; 95% occur only once, and under 0.4% lies in the top ten. Germline V gene sequence: CDR1 SGHTA, CDR2 FQGNSA. The CDR3 spans 15 residues. V was clipped by 0 bases and J by 2 bases; unmatched bases: 2. The receptor's source is a human donor in good health. The sequenced sample consisted of T cells isolated from PBMCs. This sequence joins TRBV7-2 and TRBJ2-3, with TRBD2 identical over 7 bases. The CDR3 here is CASSLASGNTDTQYF. The CDR3 DNA reads as TGTGCCAGCAGCTTAGCCAGCGGGAACACAGATACGCAGTATTTT.